These 17 T cell receptor beta chains originate from one sample sequenced in a study of cytomegalovirus exposure and HLA in healthy donors. The PCR had 60 Vbeta and 13 Jbeta primers. Clones were read by immunoSEQ multiplex PCR, and TCRdb kept only the in-frame ones, dropping some. The sample lists under 150,000 clones, 82% occurring once. Material: PBMCs. All receptors come from a woman under 30 in good health and CMV-seronegative.

The chain carries TRBV18 and TRBJ1-4, with TRBD1 identical over 9 bases. The CDR3 runs 16 residues. Germline V gene data show CDR1 as KGHSH and CDR2 as LQKENI. Germline trimming cut 1 base from V and 7 bases from J; bases unmatched to any gene: 7. CDR3 residues: CASSPRGTGGGEKLFF. The CDR3 bases are TGTGCCAGCTCACCACGGGGAACAGGGGGCGGTGAAAAACTGTTTTTT.

The chain combines TRBV4-1 with TRBJ1-2, with TRBD1 as a possible D gene (5 bases). Germline-derived CDR1 and CDR2 are MGHRA and YSYEKL. The CDR3 loop spans 17 amino acids. Trimming pared 2 bases from V and 6 bases from J, leaving 22 bases between. The CDR3, as DNA: TGCGCCAGCAGCCAATCAACAAAGGCCAGGGCCAGCGATGGCTACACCTTC. Translation gives CASSQSTKARASDGYTF.

The chain is built from TRBV5-5 and TRBJ2-1, with D perhaps TRBD1 (6 bases). V was cut by 1 base and J by 7 bases, with 21 bases left in between. In germline, CDR1 is SGHKS, CDR2 YYEKEE (reference sequence). The CDR3 covers 17 residues. CDR3 in DNA: TGTGCCAGCAGCTTGCTTTTCCAGGGGTATCCGCGGAATGAGCAGTTCTTC. This translates into CASSLLFQGYPRNEQFF. The full variable domain, in which reference TRBV5-5 and TRBJ2-1 provide the parts outside the CDR3, is DAGVTQSPTHLIKTRGQQVTLRCSPISGHKSVSWYQQVLGQGPQFIFQYYEKEERGRGNFPDRFSARQFPNYSSELNVNALLLGDSALYLCASSLLFQGYPRNEQFFGPGTRLTVL.

This clone has just a few counts. The genes are TRBV28 and TRBJ1-5; 9 bases align to TRBD1. The CDR3 is 16 amino acids. From germline, CDR1 is MDHEN and CDR2 SYDVKM. V dropped 5 bases and J dropped 6; count of bases not matched to a gene: 11. The CDR3 spells CASSIGQGFPGQPQHF. CDR3 nucleotide sequence: TGTGCCAGCAGTATCGGACAGGGGTTTCCAGGTCAGCCCCAGCATTTT.

The chain uses TRBV19 and TRBJ2-5; TRBD1 aligns across 7 bases. J lost 5 bases, V lost 5 bases, and 8 bases had no gene match. The CDR3 runs 14 residues. The V gene's germline CDR1 is LNHDA and CDR2 SQIVND (reference sequence). CDR3: CASSLSTGRETQYF. As DNA, the CDR3 is TGTGCCAGTAGTCTCTCGACAGGGCGTGAGACCCAGTACTTC.

V gene TRBV11-3 combines with J gene TRBJ2-1; 7 bases match TRBD1. The germline gives CDR1 SGHNT, CDR2 YENEEA. The V gene end was trimmed by 5 bases and the J gene end by 8 bases; junction bases not matched to a gene: 9. The CDR3 consists of 14 residues. The CDR3 loop reads CASSRQGEFDEQFF. In DNA form, the CDR3 reads TGTGCCAGCAGCCGACAGGGAGAGTTCGATGAGCAGTTCTTC.

A few counts support this clone. The chain links TRBV28 to TRBJ1-5; no firm D call. The CDR3 runs 15 residues. CDR1 is MDHEN and CDR2 is SYDVKM in the germline V gene. Trimming cost V 5 bases and J 3 bases, with 14 bases left between them. The CDR3, as DNA: TGTGCCAGCAGTATTTACGGGAGATACAATCAGCCCCAGCATTTT. Encoded protein: CASSIYGRYNQPQHF.

The chain has TRBV29-1 and TRBJ1-3; a possible D gene is TRBD1 (5 bases). There are 14 residues in the CDR3. Germline CDR1 SQVTM, CDR2 ANQGSEA. Trimming removed 2 bases from V and 3 bases from J, with 11 bases in between. The CDR3 loop is CSVEPGVGGNTIYF. CDR3 coding DNA: TGCAGCGTTGAACCGGGGGTCGGTGGAAACACCATATATTTT.

The V call is TRBV9, the J call TRBJ2-5; 7 bases match TRBD1. Judging by the DNA end, TRBJ2-7 fits better; the J call may be wrong. The CDR3 contains 15 residues. Germline V gene lookup returns CDR1 SGDLS and CDR2 YYNGEE. This chain's CDR3 is CASSVAGTDLYEQYF. DNA for the CDR3: TGTGCCAGCAGCGTAGCAGGGACAGACCTATACGAGCAGTACTTC.

This clone was detected only a few times. The rearrangement uses TRBV6-1 and TRBJ2-2; TRBD2 aligns across 12 bases. This CDR3 is built from 15 residues. Germline V gene lookup returns CDR1 MNHNS and CDR2 SASEGT. Germline trimming cut 5 bases from V and 5 bases from J; bases unmatched to any gene: 3. CDR3 sequence: CASSPLAGGTGELFF. CDR3 bases: TGTGCCAGCAGTCCCCTAGCGGGGGGGACCGGGGAGCTGTTTTTT.

The chain has TRBV28 and TRBJ1-1, with 11 bases identical to TRBD1. Germline values: CDR1 MDHEN, CDR2 SYDVKM. This CDR3 region has 16 residues. Trimming at V came to 4 bases and at J to 5 bases, leaving 9 bases not matched to a gene. The CDR3: CASSSQGQGARTEAFF. The CDR3 DNA follows: TGTGCCAGCAGTTCCCAAGGACAGGGGGCGAGGACTGAAGCTTTCTTT. Based on the CDR3 plus reference TRBV28 and TRBJ1-1, the full variable domain is DVKVTQSSRYLVKRTGEKVFLECVQDMDHENMFWYRQDPGLGLRLIYFSYDVKMKEKGDIPEGYSVSREKKERFSLILESASTNQTSMYLCASSSQGQGARTEAFFGQGTRLTVV.

V usage is TRBV6-5 and J usage is TRBJ2-7; 11 bases line up with TRBD2. Germline lookup yields CDR1 MNHEY and CDR2 SVGAGI. V trimming: 6 bases; J trimming: 3 bases; junction bases outside the gene matches: 7. The CDR3 has 15 residues. CDR3: CASSKGLAVYYEQYF. CDR3 nucleotide sequence: TGTGCCAGCAGCAAGGGACTAGCGGTATACTACGAGCAGTACTTC.

This chain links TRBV7-2 with TRBJ2-1, with 7 bases aligning to TRBD1. There are 15 residues in the CDR3. In germline, CDR1 is SGHTA, CDR2 FQGNSA. J lost 1 base, V lost 4 bases, and 4 bases had no gene match. CDR3 sequence reads: CASSSYRGSYNEQFF. CDR3 DNA sequence: TGTGCCAGCAGCTCGTACAGGGGATCCTACAATGAGCAGTTCTTC.

This chain joins TRBV6-5 and TRBJ2-7; 8 nucleotides match TRBD1. Germline-derived CDR1 and CDR2 are MNHEY and SVGAGI. Trimming took 2 bases from V and 3 from J; bases not matched to a gene: 6. The CDR3 length is 15 residues. For the CDR3, the DNA is TGTGCCAGCAGTTACGCGCCAGGGGGCATCTACGAGCAGTACTTC. It codes for CASSYAPGGIYEQYF.

V and J are TRBV5-5 and TRBJ1-3; a possible D gene is TRBD1 (6 bases). Germline assignment: CDR1 SGHKS and CDR2 YYEKEE (reference sequence). Between the trimmed V and J ends, which lost 6 bases and 0 bases, there was a span of 22 bases. The CDR3 length is 18 residues. The CDR3 spells CASTYLLRQVHSGNTIYF. CDR3 bases: TGTGCCAGCACCTACTTACTCCGACAGGTCCACTCTGGAAACACCATATATTTT.

V and J are TRBV27 and TRBJ2-7; TRBD2 matches at 11 bases. V lost 6 bases and J lost 3; bases outside the gene matches: 4. Germline V gene data show CDR1 as MNHEY and CDR2 as SMNVEV (reference sequence). CDR3 length: 14 amino acids. The CDR3 is CASSTGLAVYEQYF. As DNA, the CDR3 is TGTGCCAGCAGCACGGGACTAGCGGTCTACGAGCAGTACTTC.

V and J are TRBV19 and TRBJ2-6; D remains unclear. CDR1 is LNHDA and CDR2 is SQIVND in the germline V gene (reference sequence). Trimming stripped 6 bases from V and 1 base from J, with 13 bases between. This CDR3 spans 16 amino acids. CDR3 protein: CASREWMDSGANVLTF. Here the CDR3 DNA reads TGTGCCAGTAGGGAGTGGATGGATTCTGGGGCCAACGTCCTGACTTTC.